A single sample is the source of the 2 T cell receptor beta chains below, sequenced in a study of T cells after yellow fever vaccination. TCRdb re-called the 5' RACE reads through MiXCR, storing one row per CDR3 protein. The table includes around 150,000 distinct CDR3 sequences, more than 5.5% detected once. The sequencing used CD4+ T cells sorted from PBMCs, collected less than 6 days after the first yellow fever vaccination. Receptors were obtained from a man younger than 35 who received the YFV17D yellow fever vaccine.

This clonotype was seen ten or more times. The rearrangement uses TRBV7-8 and TRBJ2-7, with D tentatively TRBD2 (5 bases). The V gene lost 0 bases and the J gene lost 9 bases, with 15 bases spanning the gap. The CDR3 contains 14 residues. The V gene's germline CDR1 is SGHVS and CDR2 FQNEAQ. In nucleotides, the CDR3 is TGTGCCAGCAGCTTAGCGGACGGGGTAGGGAGGCAGTACGTC. Protein product: CASSLADGVGRQYV.

V is TRBV5-5 and J is TRBJ1-5, with D hard to call. V lost 3 bases and J lost 3, with 10 bases in between. Germline loops: CDR1 SGHKS, CDR2 YYEKEE (reference sequence). This CDR3 comprises 14 residues. The CDR3 loop reads CASSWAPNNQPQHF. The CDR3 DNA is TGTGCCAGCAGCTGGGCCCCGAACAATCAGCCCCAGCATTTT.